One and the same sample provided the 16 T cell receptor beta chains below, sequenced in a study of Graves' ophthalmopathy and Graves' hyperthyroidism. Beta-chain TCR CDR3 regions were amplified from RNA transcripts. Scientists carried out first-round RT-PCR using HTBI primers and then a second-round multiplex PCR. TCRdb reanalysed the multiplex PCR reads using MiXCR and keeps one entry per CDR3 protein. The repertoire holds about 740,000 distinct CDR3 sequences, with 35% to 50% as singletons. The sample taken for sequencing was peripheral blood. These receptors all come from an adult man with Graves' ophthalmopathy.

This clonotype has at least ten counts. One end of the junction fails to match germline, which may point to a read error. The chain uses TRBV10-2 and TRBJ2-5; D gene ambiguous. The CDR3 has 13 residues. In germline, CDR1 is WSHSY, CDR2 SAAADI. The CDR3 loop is CASSESGQETQYF. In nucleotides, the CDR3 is TGTGCCAGCAGTGAATCGGGCCAAGAGACCCAGTACTTC.

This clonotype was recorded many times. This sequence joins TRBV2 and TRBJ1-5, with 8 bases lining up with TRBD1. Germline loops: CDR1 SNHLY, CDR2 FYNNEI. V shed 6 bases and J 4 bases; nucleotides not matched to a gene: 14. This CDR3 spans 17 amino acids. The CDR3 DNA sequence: TGTGCCAGCAGGACCTCGCCGAGGACAGGGTCTAATCAGCCCCAGCATTTT. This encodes CASRTSPRTGSNQPQHF. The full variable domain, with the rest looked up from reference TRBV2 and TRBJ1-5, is EPEVTQTPSHQVTQMGQEVILRCVPISNHLYFYWYRQILGQKVEFLVSFYNNEISEKSEIFDDQFSVERPDGSNFTLKIRSTKLEDSAMYFCASRTSPRTGSNQPQHFGDGTRLSIL.

The CDR3 loop is CASSYATGLGAFF. Written as DNA, the CDR3 is TGTGCCAGCAGTTACGCGACAGGGCTGGGAGCTTTCTTT. The rearrangement uses TRBV6-6 and TRBJ1-1; 7 positions agree with TRBD1. The CDR3 is 13 amino acids. With 2 bases clipped from V and 10 bases from J, the junction kept 7 bases outside the gene matches. Germline CDR1 and CDR2: MNHNY and SVGAGI (reference sequence).

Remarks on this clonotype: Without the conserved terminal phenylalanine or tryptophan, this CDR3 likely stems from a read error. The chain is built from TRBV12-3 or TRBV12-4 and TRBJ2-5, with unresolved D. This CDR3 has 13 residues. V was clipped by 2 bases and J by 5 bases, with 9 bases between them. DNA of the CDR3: TGTGCCAGCAGTTTAAACGCCGGGGAGACCCAGTACTGC. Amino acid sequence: CASSLNAGETQYC.

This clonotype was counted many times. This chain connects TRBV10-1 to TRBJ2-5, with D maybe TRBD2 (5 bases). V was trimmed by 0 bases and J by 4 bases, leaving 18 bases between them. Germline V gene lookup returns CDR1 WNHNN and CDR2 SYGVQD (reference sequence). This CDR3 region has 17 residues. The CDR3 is CASSESTPGVGAETQYF. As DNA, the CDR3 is TGCGCCAGCAGTGAGTCGACTCCCGGGGTAGGAGCAGAGACCCAGTACTTC.

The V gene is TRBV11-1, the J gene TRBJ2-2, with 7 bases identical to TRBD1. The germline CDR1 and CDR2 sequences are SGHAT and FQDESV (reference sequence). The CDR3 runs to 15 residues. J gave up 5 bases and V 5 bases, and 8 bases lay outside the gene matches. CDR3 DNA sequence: TGTGCCAGCAGCCCGGGACAGTCGGTGACCGGGGAGCTGTTTTTT. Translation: CASSPGQSVTGELFF.

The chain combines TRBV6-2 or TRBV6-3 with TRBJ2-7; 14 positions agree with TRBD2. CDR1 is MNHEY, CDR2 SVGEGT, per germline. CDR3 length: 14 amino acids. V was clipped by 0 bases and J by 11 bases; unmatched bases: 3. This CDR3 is CASSYSGTSGSKYF. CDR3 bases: TGTGCCAGCAGTTACTCGGGGACTAGCGGGAGCAAGTACTTC.

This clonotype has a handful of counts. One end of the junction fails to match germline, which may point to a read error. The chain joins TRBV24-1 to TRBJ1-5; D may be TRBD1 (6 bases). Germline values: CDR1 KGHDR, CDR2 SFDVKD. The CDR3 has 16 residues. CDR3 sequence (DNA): TGTGCCAGCAGTGACCTTCCTGGGGGCGGCAATCAGCCCCAGCATTTT. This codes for CASSDLPGGGNQPQHF.

The CDR3 spells CASSLGAGGADTQYF. CDR3 in DNA: TGTGCCAGCAGCTTAGGAGCGGGGGGGGCCGATACGCAGTATTTT. J is TRBJ2-3 and V is TRBV7-2, with 10 bases lining up with TRBD2. After removal of 1 base from V and 6 bases from J, the junction contained 4 bases not matched to a gene. CDR1 is SGHTA and CDR2 is FQGNSA in the germline V gene. This CDR3 contains 15 residues.

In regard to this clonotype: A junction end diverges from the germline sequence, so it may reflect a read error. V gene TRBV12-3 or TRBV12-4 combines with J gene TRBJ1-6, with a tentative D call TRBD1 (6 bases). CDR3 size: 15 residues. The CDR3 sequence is CASSLGAGANSPLHF. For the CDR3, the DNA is TGTGCCAGCAGCTTAGGGGCGGGGGCCAATTCACCCCTCCACTTT.

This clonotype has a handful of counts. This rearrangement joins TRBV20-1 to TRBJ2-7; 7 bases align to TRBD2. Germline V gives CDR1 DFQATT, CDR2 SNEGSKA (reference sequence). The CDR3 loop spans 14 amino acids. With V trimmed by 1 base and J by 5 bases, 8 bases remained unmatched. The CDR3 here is CSARAASGPDEQYF. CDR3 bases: TGCAGTGCTAGAGCGGCTAGCGGCCCAGACGAGCAGTACTTC.

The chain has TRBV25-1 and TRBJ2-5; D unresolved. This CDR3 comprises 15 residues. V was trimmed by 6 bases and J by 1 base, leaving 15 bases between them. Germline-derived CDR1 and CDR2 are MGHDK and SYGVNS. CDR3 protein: CASSASTPGQETQYF. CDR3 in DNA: TGTGCCAGCAGCGCGAGTACGCCCGGCCAAGAGACCCAGTACTTC.

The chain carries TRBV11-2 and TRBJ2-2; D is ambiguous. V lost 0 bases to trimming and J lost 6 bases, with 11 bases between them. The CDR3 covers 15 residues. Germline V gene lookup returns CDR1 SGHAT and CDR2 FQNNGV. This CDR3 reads CASSLETILAGELFF. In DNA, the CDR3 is TGTGCCAGCAGCTTAGAAACTATCCTCGCCGGGGAGCTGTTTTTT.

Here the CDR3 reads CASTPHGVHEKLFF. The CDR3 DNA sequence: TGTGCCAGCACCCCGCACGGTGTTCACGAAAAACTGTTTTTT. The rearrangement links TRBV25-1 to TRBJ1-4; D remains unclear. The germline gives CDR1 MGHDK, CDR2 SYGVNS. This CDR3 is 14 amino acids long. Trimming stripped 7 bases from V and 8 bases from J, with 17 bases between.

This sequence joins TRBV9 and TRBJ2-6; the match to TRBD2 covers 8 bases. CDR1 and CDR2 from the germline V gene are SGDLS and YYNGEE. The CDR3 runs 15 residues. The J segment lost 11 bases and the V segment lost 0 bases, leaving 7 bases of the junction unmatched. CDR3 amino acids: CASSVDPGLAYVLTF. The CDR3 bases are TGTGCCAGCAGCGTAGATCCCGGACTAGCTTACGTCCTGACTTTC.

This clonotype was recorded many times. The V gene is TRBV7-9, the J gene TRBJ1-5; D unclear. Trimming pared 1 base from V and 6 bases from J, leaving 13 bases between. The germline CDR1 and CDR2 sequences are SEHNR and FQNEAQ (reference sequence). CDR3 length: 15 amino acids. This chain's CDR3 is CASSLVEGSGQPQHF. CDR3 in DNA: TGTGCCAGCAGCTTAGTCGAGGGTTCGGGTCAGCCCCAGCATTTT.